These 7 T cell receptor beta chains share one sample of origin, sequenced in a study of response to subunit inactivated influenza vaccine. TCRdb analysed the RT-PCR reads with MiXCR anew, one entry per CDR3 protein. The table lists roughly 710,000 distinct CDR3 sequences, around 15% of them singletons. The sample was PBMCs from blood, taken 14 days before vaccination. The source is a man aged 50-60 years who received an inactivated influenza vaccine.

This clonotype was observed a handful of times. The V gene is TRBV6-5, the J gene TRBJ2-3; the match to TRBD2 covers 10 bases. The germline gives CDR1 MNHEY, CDR2 SVGAGI. This CDR3 spans 15 amino acids. Trimming took 2 bases from V and 4 from J; bases not matched to a gene: 3. Written as DNA, the CDR3 is TGTGCCAGCAGTTACACTAGCGGGGCCCCAGATACGCAGTATTTT. Its protein product is CASSYTSGAPDTQYF.

The rearrangement links TRBV7-2 to TRBJ1-2; no firm D call. Germline V gene lookup returns CDR1 SGHTA and CDR2 FQGNSA. The CDR3 covers 15 residues. The V end lost 1 base, the J end lost 6 bases, and 15 bases lay between the germline ends. The CDR3 is CASSLVRFNSDGYTF. The CDR3 DNA follows: TGTGCCAGCAGCTTAGTTCGGTTTAACTCGGATGGCTACACCTTC.

This clonotype has a count of ten or more. The V call is TRBV5-1, the J call TRBJ2-1, with D perhaps being TRBD1 or TRBD2 (5 bases each). V was trimmed by 4 bases and J by 8 bases, leaving 16 bases between them. The length of the CDR3 is 14 residues. Germline V gene sequence: CDR1 SGHRS, CDR2 YFSETQ. The CDR3 DNA sequence: TGCGCCAGCAGCGTAAGCGGTCAGGGTGATGAGCAGTTCTTC. Translating it yields CASSVSGQGDEQFF.

In its sample, this clonotype was seen a few times. V gene TRBV15 combines with J gene TRBJ2-7; 13 bases agree with TRBD2. The V gene's germline CDR1 is LNHNV and CDR2 YYDKDF (reference sequence). The CDR3 totals 18 residues. The V segment lost 1 base and the J segment 7 bases; nucleotides outside the gene matches: 13. In DNA, the CDR3 is TGTGCCACCAGCAGAGGTATACTAGCGGGGGGGCCTACGGAGGAGCAGTACTTC. Amino acid sequence: CATSRGILAGGPTEEQYF.

The chain is built from TRBV5-1 and TRBJ1-4, with D hard to call. The CDR3 sequence is 14 residues long. Germline assignment: CDR1 SGHRS and CDR2 YFSETQ. Trimming left V 5 bases short and J 7 bases short, with 15 bases between. The CDR3 loop is CASRAAGRGEKLFF. CDR3 DNA: TGCGCCAGCAGGGCCGCGGGAAGAGGTGAAAAACTGTTTTTT.

This chain links TRBV6-2 or TRBV6-3 with TRBJ1-5; possibly TRBD1 for D (6 bases). Trimming removed 1 base from V and 2 bases from J, with 12 bases in between. The CDR3 runs 16 residues. Germline V lookup: CDR1 MNHEY, CDR2 SVGEGT. CDR3: CASSYWGGRGNQPQHF. The CDR3 coding sequence is TGTGCCAGCAGTTACTGGGGGGGCCGGGGCAATCAGCCCCAGCATTTT.

The chain has TRBV20-1 and TRBJ2-7, with 10 bases fitting TRBD2. This CDR3 contains 15 residues. Trimming cost V 3 bases and J 4 bases; bases outside gene matches: 9. Germline CDR1 DFQATT, CDR2 SNEGSKA (reference sequence). CDR3: CSASLFSGGPYEQYF. DNA for the CDR3: TGCAGTGCTAGTTTGTTTAGCGGGGGGCCTTACGAGCAGTACTTC.